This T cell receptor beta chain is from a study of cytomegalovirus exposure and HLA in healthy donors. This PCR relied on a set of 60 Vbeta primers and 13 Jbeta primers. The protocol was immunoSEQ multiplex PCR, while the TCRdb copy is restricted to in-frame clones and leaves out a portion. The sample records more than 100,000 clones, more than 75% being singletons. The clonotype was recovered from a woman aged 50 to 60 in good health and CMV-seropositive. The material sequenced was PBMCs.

The CDR3 sequence: CSVEDLSYPGGANYGYTF. The DNA for the CDR3 is TGCAGCGTTGAAGATCTGTCCTACCCAGGGGGAGCTAACTATGGCTACACCTTC. The J gene is TRBJ1-2, the V gene TRBV29-1; 7 nucleotides agree with TRBD1. The CDR3 has 18 amino acids. From germline, CDR1 is SQVTM and CDR2 ANQGSEA. J gave up 0 bases and V 0 bases, and 13 bases lay outside the gene matches.